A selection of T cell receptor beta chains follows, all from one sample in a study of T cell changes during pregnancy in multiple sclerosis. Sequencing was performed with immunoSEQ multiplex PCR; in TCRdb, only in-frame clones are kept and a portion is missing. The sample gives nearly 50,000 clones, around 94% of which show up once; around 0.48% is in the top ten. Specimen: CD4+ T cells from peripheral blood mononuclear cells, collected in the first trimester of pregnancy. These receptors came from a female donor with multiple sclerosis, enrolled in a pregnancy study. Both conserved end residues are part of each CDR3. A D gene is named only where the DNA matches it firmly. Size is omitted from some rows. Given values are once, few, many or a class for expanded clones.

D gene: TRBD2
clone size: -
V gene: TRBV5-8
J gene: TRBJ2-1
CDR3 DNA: TGTGCCAGCAGCTCCAATAGCCTAGCGGGGAGCTACAATGAGCAGTTCTTC
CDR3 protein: CASSSNSLAGSYNEQFF

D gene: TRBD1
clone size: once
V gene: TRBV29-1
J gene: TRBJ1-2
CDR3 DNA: TGCAGCGTTGGCCCCCTCCGACAGGGCCGAGACTATGGCTACACCTTC
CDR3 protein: CSVGPLRQGRDYGYTF

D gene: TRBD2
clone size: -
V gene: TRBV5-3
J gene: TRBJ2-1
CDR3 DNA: TGTGCCAGAAGCCCCCGGGCTAGCGGGGGGGCGTCGGCTGAGCAGTTCTTC
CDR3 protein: CARSPRASGGASAEQFF

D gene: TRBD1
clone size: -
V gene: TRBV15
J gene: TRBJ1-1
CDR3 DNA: TGTGCCACCAGCAGCCAGGGGGATGACACTGAAGCTTTCTTT
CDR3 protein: CATSSQGDDTEAFF

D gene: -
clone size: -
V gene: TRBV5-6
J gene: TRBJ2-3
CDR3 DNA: TGTGCCAGCAGCTTGGTAGTTCTCGGCACAGATACGCAGTATTTT
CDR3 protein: CASSLVVLGTDTQYF

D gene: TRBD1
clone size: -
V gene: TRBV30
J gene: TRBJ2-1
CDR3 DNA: TGTGCCTGGTCCCCGGGACAGGGATACAATGAGCAGTTCTTC
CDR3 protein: CAWSPGQGYNEQFF

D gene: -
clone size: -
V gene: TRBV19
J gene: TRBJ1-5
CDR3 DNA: TGTGCCAGTAGTATAGAGGGGCAACAGCCCCAGCATTTT
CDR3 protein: CASSIEGQQPQHF

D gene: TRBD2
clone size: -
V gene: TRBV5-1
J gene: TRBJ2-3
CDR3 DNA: TGCGCCAGCAGCTTGGATGGCGCAGGGACTAATACGCAGTATTTT
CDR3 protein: CASSLDGAGTNTQYF

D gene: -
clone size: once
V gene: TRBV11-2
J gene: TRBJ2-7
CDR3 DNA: TGTGCCAGCAGCTTAGTGGCCAGGGGCGCGACCTACGAGCAGTACTTC
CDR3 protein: CASSLVARGATYEQYF

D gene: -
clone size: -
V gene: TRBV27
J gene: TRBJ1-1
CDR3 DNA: TGTGCCAGCAGGCTAGGCGGGGGAAATCGGCACACTGAAGCTTTCTTT
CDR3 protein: CASRLGGGNRHTEAFF

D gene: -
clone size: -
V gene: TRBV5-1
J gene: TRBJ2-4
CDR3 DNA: TGCGCCAGCAGCGTCCGGGTCAAGGACATTCAGTACTTC
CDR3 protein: CASSVRVKDIQYF

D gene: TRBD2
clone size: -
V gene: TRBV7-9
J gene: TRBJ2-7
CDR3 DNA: TGTGCCAGCAGCCCGAGACTAGCGGGGGCCGGGGACGAGCAGTACTTC
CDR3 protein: CASSPRLAGAGDEQYF

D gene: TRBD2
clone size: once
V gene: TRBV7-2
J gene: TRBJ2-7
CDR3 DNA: TGTGCCAGCCGCCAGACTAGCACTTACGAGCAGTACTTC
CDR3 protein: CASRQTSTYEQYF

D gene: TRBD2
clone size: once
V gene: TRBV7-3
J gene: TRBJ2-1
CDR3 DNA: TGTGCCAGCAGCCCTCAGCGGGGGGCCTCCTACAATGAGCAGTTCTTC
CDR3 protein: CASSPQRGASYNEQFF

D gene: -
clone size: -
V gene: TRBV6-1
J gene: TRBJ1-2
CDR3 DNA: TGTGCCAGCAGGGACGACAGCTCATATGGCTACACCTTC
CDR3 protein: CASRDDSSYGYTF

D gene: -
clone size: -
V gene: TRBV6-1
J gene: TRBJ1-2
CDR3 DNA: TGTGCCAGCAAGGAATTCGAGGGCACAAACTATGGCTACACCTTC
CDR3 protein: CASKEFEGTNYGYTF

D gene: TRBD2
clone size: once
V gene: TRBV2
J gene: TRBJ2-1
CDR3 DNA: TGTGCCAGCAGGAACGTAGCGGGGGGGCATAATGAGCAGTTCTTC
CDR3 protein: CASRNVAGGHNEQFF

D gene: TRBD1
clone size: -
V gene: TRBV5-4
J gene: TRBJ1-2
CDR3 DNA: TGTGCCAGCAGCTCTCGACAGGGGGCCAACTATGGCTACACCTTC
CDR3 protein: CASSSRQGANYGYTF

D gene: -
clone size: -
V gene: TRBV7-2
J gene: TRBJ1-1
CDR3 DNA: TGTGCCAGCAGTCTTATGAACACTGAAGCTTTCTTT
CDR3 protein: CASSLMNTEAFF

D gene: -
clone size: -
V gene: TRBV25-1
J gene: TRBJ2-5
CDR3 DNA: TGTGCCAGCAGTGAATACAGAGGGCAAGAGACCCAGTACTTC
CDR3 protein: CASSEYRGQETQYF

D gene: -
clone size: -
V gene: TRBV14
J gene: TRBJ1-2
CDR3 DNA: TGTGCCAGCAGTTCTTTCCCCAACTATGGCTACACCTTC
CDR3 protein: CASSSFPNYGYTF

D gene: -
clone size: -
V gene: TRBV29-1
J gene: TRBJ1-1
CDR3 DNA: TGCAGCGGGACGGGACACCTGAACACTGAAGCTTTCTTT
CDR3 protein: CSGTGHLNTEAFF

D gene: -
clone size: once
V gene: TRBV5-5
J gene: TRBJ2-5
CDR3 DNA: TGTGCCAGCAGCTCGGGGGGGGACAGGGAACAAGAGACCCAGTACTTC
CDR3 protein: CASSSGGDREQETQYF

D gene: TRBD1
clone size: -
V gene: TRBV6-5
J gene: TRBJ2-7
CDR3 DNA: TGTGCCAGCGGGAGGACAGGGGGGGCCTACGAGCAGTACTTC
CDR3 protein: CASGRTGGAYEQYF

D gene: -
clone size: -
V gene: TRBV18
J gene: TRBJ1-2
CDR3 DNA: TGTGCCAGCTCCGAGCGATTAGTTAACTATGGCTACACCTTC
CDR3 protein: CASSERLVNYGYTF

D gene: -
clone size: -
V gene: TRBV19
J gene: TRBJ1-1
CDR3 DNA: TGTGCCAGTAGTTACAGGGCTGATCGGAACACTGAAGCTTTCTTT
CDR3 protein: CASSYRADRNTEAFF

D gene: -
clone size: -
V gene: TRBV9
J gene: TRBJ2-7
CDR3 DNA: TGTGCCAGCAGCGTTGACAGCTCGAGCTCCTACGAGCAGTACTTC
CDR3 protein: CASSVDSSSSYEQYF

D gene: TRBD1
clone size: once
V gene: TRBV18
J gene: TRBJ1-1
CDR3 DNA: TGTGCCAGCTCACCCAGGACAGGGGATGGCACTGAAGCTTTCTTT
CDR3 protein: CASSPRTGDGTEAFF

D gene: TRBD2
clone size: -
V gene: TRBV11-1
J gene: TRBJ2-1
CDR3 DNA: TGCGCCAGCCGACTAGCGGGGGGGCCTAGTGAGCAGTTCTTC
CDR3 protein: CASRLAGGPSEQFF

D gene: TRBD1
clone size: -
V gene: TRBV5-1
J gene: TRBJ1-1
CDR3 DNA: TGCGCCAGCAGCAGATCACAGGGGGTGGGATCTGAAGCTTTCTTT
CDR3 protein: CASSRSQGVGSEAFF

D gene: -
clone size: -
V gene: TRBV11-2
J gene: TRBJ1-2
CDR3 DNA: TGTGCCAGCAGCGACACCGCATATGGCTACACCTTC
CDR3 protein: CASSDTAYGYTF

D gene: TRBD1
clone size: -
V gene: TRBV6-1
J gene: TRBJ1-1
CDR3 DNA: TGTGCCAGCAGTGGAGGGACAGAGAACACTGAAGCTTTCTTT
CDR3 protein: CASSGGTENTEAFF

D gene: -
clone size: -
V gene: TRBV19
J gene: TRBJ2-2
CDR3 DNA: TGTGCCAGTAGTATTCCCGGGGACTCAAACACCGGGGAGCTGTTTTTT
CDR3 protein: CASSIPGDSNTGELFF

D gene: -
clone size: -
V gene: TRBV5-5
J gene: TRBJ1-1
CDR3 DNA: TGTGCCAGCAGCTTATTCGGGGGAGAGAACACTGAAGCTTTCTTT
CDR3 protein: CASSLFGGENTEAFF

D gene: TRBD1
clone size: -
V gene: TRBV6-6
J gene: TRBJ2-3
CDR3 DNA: TGTGCCAGCAGTAGTGCCTGGGACAGGGGCACAGATACGCAGTATTTT
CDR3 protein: CASSSAWDRGTDTQYF

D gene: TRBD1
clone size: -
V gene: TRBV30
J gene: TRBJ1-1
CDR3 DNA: TGTGCCTGGAGAAGTACAGGGGTCTGGACTGAAGCTTTCTTT
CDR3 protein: CAWRSTGVWTEAFF

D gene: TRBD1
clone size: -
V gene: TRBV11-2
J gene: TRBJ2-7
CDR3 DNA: TGTGCCAGCGACTCTGGACAGGTCAGCTACGAGCAGTACTTC
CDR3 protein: CASDSGQVSYEQYF

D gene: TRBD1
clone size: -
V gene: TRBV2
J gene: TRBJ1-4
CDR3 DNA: TGTGCCAGCAGAGCCGGGACAGGTGCAACTAATGAAAAACTGTTTTTT
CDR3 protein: CASRAGTGATNEKLFF

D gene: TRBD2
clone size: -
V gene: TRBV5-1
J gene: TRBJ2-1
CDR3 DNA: TGCGCCAGCCATCGTACCGGGGGGGCCTCCTACAATGAGCAGTTCTTC
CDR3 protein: CASHRTGGASYNEQFF